The 13 T cell receptor beta chains below all came from one sample that was sequenced in a study of blood T cell repertoires in COVID-19. Method: immunoSEQ multiplex PCR; TCRdb's copy keeps in-frame clones and lacks some. This sample has more than 95,000 clones, with approximately 82% found just once. The sequencing input was peripheral blood. The receptor source for this set is a man at least 80 years old with active or convalescent COVID-19.

The V call is TRBV6-5, the J call TRBJ1-2, with 10 bases matching TRBD1. The CDR3 has 14 amino acids. The germline gives CDR1 MNHEY, CDR2 SVGAGI. Trimming removed 6 bases from V and 7 bases from J; junction bases left unmatched: 8. The CDR3 bases are TGTGCCAGCAGCTCGGGACAGGGGTATCTTGGCTACACCTTC. It yields the protein CASSSGQGYLGYTF.

This clone appeared a single time. The rearrangement joins TRBV10-2 to TRBJ1-1; TRBD1 matches at 8 bases. CDR1 WSHSY and CDR2 SAAADI come from the germline V gene. CDR3 length: 13 residues. With 7 bases clipped from V and 5 bases from J, the junction kept 6 bases outside the gene matches. CDR3 bases: TGCGCCAGCACTATCGACAGGGGTACTGAAGCTTTCTTT. Translating it yields CASTIDRGTEAFF.

V usage is TRBV14 and J usage is TRBJ1-2, with no clear D. Germline V gives CDR1 SGHDN, CDR2 FVKESK. Trimming left V 1 base short and J 1 base short, with 4 bases between. The CDR3 sequence is 13 residues long. CDR3 nucleotide sequence: TGTGCCAGCAGCCAAGGTCTTAACTATGGCTACACCTTC. It encodes CASSQGLNYGYTF.

This clone was counted only a few times. This chain joins TRBV5-4 and TRBJ1-1; possibly TRBD1 for D (6 bases). Trimming pared 1 base from V and 3 bases from J, leaving 13 bases between. CDR3 length: 15 residues. Germline lookup yields CDR1 SGHNT and CDR2 YYREEE (reference sequence). This chain's CDR3 is CASSLTSEGDTEAFF. CDR3 sequence (DNA): TGTGCCAGCAGCTTGACGTCCGAGGGGGACACTGAAGCTTTCTTT.

This chain links TRBV27 with TRBJ2-5; D perhaps matches TRBD2 (5 bases). Trimming cost V 5 bases and J 5 bases, with 24 bases left between them. The CDR3 totals 17 residues. The germline V gene has CDR1 MNHEY and CDR2 SMNVEV (reference sequence). CDR3 loop: CASSPRPLLAAGETQYF. The DNA for the CDR3 is TGTGCCAGCAGTCCCCGACCGCTACTGGCGGCGGGTGAGACCCAGTACTTC.

V usage is TRBV6-6 and J usage is TRBJ1-1; 8 bases line up with TRBD1. J was trimmed by 4 bases and V by 4 bases; bases with no gene match: 8. Germline lookup yields CDR1 MNHNY and CDR2 SVGAGI (reference sequence). CDR3 length: 15 amino acids. The chain's CDR3 is CASSSGTGLSTEAFF. CDR3 coding DNA: TGTGCCAGCAGTTCCGGGACAGGTCTTAGCACTGAAGCTTTCTTT.

V and J are TRBV3-1 (or the pseudogene TRBV3-2) and TRBJ2-3, with TRBD2 identical over 12 bases. This CDR3 is 17 amino acids long. Germline lookup yields CDR1 LGHDT and CDR2 YNNKEL (reference sequence). V lost 1 base to trimming and J lost 5 bases; unmatched junction nucleotides: 7. The CDR3 DNA reads as TGTGCCAGCAGCCAAGGCCTAGCGGGGGGGCAGGGAGATACGCAGTATTTT. Its translation is CASSQGLAGGQGDTQYF.

The chain is built from TRBV7-7 and TRBJ2-5; 12 nucleotides align to TRBD2. CDR1 SSHAT and CDR2 FNYEAQ come from the germline V gene (reference sequence). V lost 5 bases to trimming and J lost 6 bases; unmatched junction nucleotides: 13. This CDR3 region has 17 residues. The CDR3 loop reads CASSPSSGTSGFQTQYF. The CDR3 region has the DNA TGTGCCAGCAGCCCATCGTCCGGGACTAGCGGGTTCCAGACCCAGTACTTC. Variable domain in full (rest from reference TRBV7-7 and TRBJ2-5): GAGVSQSPRYKVTKRGQDVTLRCDPISSHATLYWYQQALGQGPEFLTYFNYEAQPDKSGLPSDRFSAERPEGSISTLTIQRTEQRDSAMYRCASSPSSGTSGFQTQYFGPGTRLLVL.

This sequence joins TRBV4-3 and TRBJ2-5; 9 bases are a match to TRBD1. V trimming: 3 bases; J trimming: 6 bases; junction bases outside the gene matches: 5. The CDR3 contains 14 residues. Germline V gene sequence: CDR1 LGHNA, CDR2 YSLEER. CDR3 in DNA: TGCGCCAGCAGCCAGGACAGGGGAGCGAAGACCCAGTACTTC. This gives the protein CASSQDRGAKTQYF.

The gene calls are TRBV4-1 and TRBJ1-1; possibly TRBD1 for D (5 bases). The CDR3 is 15 amino acids. The germline V gene encodes CDR1 MGHRA and CDR2 YSYEKL. V lost 4 bases, J lost 2 bases, and 14 bases lay in between. The CDR3: CASSLNQGGNTEAFF. The CDR3 bases are TGCGCCAGCAGCCTTAACCAGGGTGGCAACACTGAAGCTTTCTTT.

This clone was seen a few times. This chain connects TRBV2 to TRBJ2-3; 8 bases align to TRBD2. V dropped 6 bases and J dropped 0; count of bases not matched to a gene: 5. The CDR3 has 15 amino acids. The V gene's germline CDR1 is SNHLY and CDR2 FYNNEI. CDR3 in amino acids: CASRVAGISTDTQYF. The CDR3 DNA reads TGTGCCAGCAGGGTAGCGGGGATTAGCACAGATACGCAGTATTTT.

The chain recombines TRBV19 with TRBJ2-2; D uncertain. The germline V and J ends were trimmed by 5 bases and 5 bases, with 18 bases remaining between them. CDR3 length: 16 amino acids. From germline, CDR1 is LNHDA and CDR2 SQIVND (reference sequence). For the CDR3, the DNA is TGTGCCAGTAGTTGGGCAGCCTCAAGTTATACCGGGGAGCTGTTTTTT. The encoded protein is CASSWAASSYTGELFF.

The chain couples TRBV18 to TRBJ1-5; no clear D. Looked up from germline, CDR1 is KGHSH and CDR2 is LQKENI. The CDR3 has 15 amino acids. V lost 3 bases to trimming and J lost 7 bases, with 16 bases between them. The CDR3 loop is CASSPSTTGLQPQHF. The CDR3 nucleotides are TGTGCCAGCTCACCCTCGACCACCGGGTTGCAGCCCCAGCATTTT.